The 25 T cell receptor beta chains below were found in one sample sequenced in a study of blood T cell repertoires in COVID-19. Assay: immunoSEQ multiplex PCR; the TCRdb copy retains only in-frame clones and omits some. The sample lists around 150,000 clones, 84% occurring once. Input material: peripheral blood. The origin of the receptors is a man between 65 and 85 years old with acute or convalescent COVID-19.

The rearrangement uses TRBV14 and TRBJ2-7; TRBD1 agrees at 8 bases. The germline CDR1 and CDR2 sequences are SGHDN and FVKESK. Trimming took 0 bases from V and 5 from J; bases not matched to a gene: 6. The CDR3 has 15 residues. The DNA of the CDR3 is TGTGCCAGCAGCCAAGATGGCAGGGGGCGGAACGAGCAGTACTTC. This sequence encodes CASSQDGRGRNEQYF.

This clone came up once. The chain recombines TRBV25-1 with TRBJ1-6, with D perhaps matching TRBD1 (6 bases). Trimming left V 2 bases short and J 8 bases short, with 10 bases between. The CDR3 has 14 residues. Germline CDR1 MGHDK, CDR2 SYGVNS. The CDR3, as DNA: TGTGCCAGCAGTGAACACGGACAGTATTCACCCCTCCACTTT. This encodes CASSEHGQYSPLHF.

The CDR3 loop reads CASSEFGAGALPWAQYF. In DNA form, the CDR3 reads TGTGCCAGCAGTGAATTCGGTGCAGGGGCCCTACCGTGGGCCCAGTACTTC. The V gene is TRBV6-1, the J gene TRBJ2-5, with D possibly matching TRBD1 (6 bases). Germline CDR1 reads MNHNS; CDR2 reads SASEGT. CDR3 length: 17 residues. V was cut by 2 bases and J by 9 bases, with 25 bases left in between.

V and J are TRBV28 and TRBJ2-3; TRBD1 aligns across 12 bases. From germline, CDR1 is MDHEN and CDR2 SYDVKM. Trimming cost V 5 bases and J 4 bases; bases outside gene matches: 10. This CDR3 comprises 17 residues. CDR3 sequence reads: CASSNLLGQGASDTQYF. The CDR3, as DNA: TGTGCCAGCAGTAACCTCCTGGGACAGGGGGCTTCAGATACGCAGTATTTT.

The rearrangement joins TRBV5-1 to TRBJ2-2, with D tentatively TRBD1 (5 bases). V lost 0 bases and J lost 1, with 7 bases in between. The CDR3 runs to 15 residues. The germline gives CDR1 SGHRS, CDR2 YFSETQ. The CDR3: CASSLGDRNTGELFF. DNA for the CDR3: TGCGCCAGCAGCTTGGGTGACAGGAACACCGGGGAGCTGTTTTTT.

This chain links TRBV5-1 with TRBJ1-2; 7 nucleotides match TRBD1. Germline CDR1 SGHRS, CDR2 YFSETQ. The CDR3 contains 14 residues. The V gene end was trimmed by 0 bases and the J gene end by 5 bases; junction bases not matched to a gene: 4. As DNA, the CDR3 is TGCGCCAGCAGCTTGGGTCCAGGGGGGTATGGCTACACCTTC. Amino acids: CASSLGPGGYGYTF. The full variable domain, rest sourced from reference TRBV5-1 and TRBJ1-2, is KAGVTQTPRYLIKTRGQQVTLSCSPISGHRSVSWYQQTPGQGLQFLFEYFSETQRNKGNFPGRFSGRQFSNSRSEMNVSTLELGDSALYLCASSLGPGGYGYTFGSGTRLTVV.

V is TRBV9 and J is TRBJ2-7; 8 nucleotides agree with TRBD1. Trimming removed 0 bases from V and 0 bases from J; junction bases left unmatched: 8. Germline-derived CDR1 and CDR2 are SGDLS and YYNGEE. This CDR3 comprises 17 residues. The CDR3 region has the DNA TGTGCCAGCAGCGTAGCGCCCTCAACAGGGGGCTCCTACGAGCAGTACTTC. It codes for CASSVAPSTGGSYEQYF.

This clone was seen more than once but under ten times. The CDR3 spells CASSYLTGGPYYSNQPQHF. The DNA for the CDR3 is TGTGCCAGTAGTTATTTGACAGGTGGACCATACTATAGCAATCAGCCCCAGCATTTT. This chain uses TRBV19 with TRBJ1-5; possible D gene TRBD1, 6 bases. The CDR3 contains 19 residues. Trimming left V 5 bases short and J 0 bases short, with 23 bases between. Looked up from germline, CDR1 is LNHDA and CDR2 is SQIVND (reference sequence). The full variable domain, completed using reference TRBV19 and TRBJ1-5, is DGGITQSPKYLFRKEGQNVTLSCEQNLNHDAMYWYRQDPGQGLRLIYYSQIVNDFQKGDIAEGYSVSREKKESFPLTVTSAQKNPTAFYLCASSYLTGGPYYSNQPQHFGDGTRLSIL.

The chain uses TRBV19 and TRBJ1-2; 10 bases align to TRBD1. Trimming took 9 bases from V and 4 from J; bases not matched to a gene: 5. Germline values: CDR1 LNHDA, CDR2 SQIVND (reference sequence). This CDR3 contains 13 residues. The CDR3 reads CASSDRGGYGYTF. The CDR3 nucleotides read TGTGCCAGCTCGGACAGGGGGGGCTATGGCTACACCTTC.

This clone was counted a few times. The CDR3, as DNA: TGTGCCAGCAGTTACTCAGGCAGGCCTTTCGATAAGCAGTACTTC. It yields the protein CASSYSGRPFDKQYF. The chain has TRBV6-5 and TRBJ2-7; D is undetermined. V lost 0 bases and J 8 bases, leaving 17 bases between the germline ends. The germline V gene encodes CDR1 MNHEY and CDR2 SVGAGI. CDR3 length: 15 residues.

This rearrangement joins TRBV27 to TRBJ1-5; TRBD1 is a possible D gene (6 bases). This CDR3 contains 13 residues. The germline V gene encodes CDR1 MNHEY and CDR2 SMNVEV (reference sequence). V shed 6 bases and J shed 8 bases, with 14 bases lying between them. The CDR3, as DNA: TGTGCCAGCAGAATGGGGACAACCGAGCCCCAGCATTTT. Residues: CASRMGTTEPQHF.

The chain couples TRBV24-1 to TRBJ1-5; weak D call: TRBD1 (6 bases). Germline V lookup: CDR1 KGHDR, CDR2 SFDVKD. V lost 4 bases and J lost 1, with 10 bases in between. The CDR3 totals 15 residues. The CDR3 sequence: CATSDHGQSNQPQHF. CDR3 nucleotide sequence: TGTGCCACCAGTGACCACGGACAGAGCAATCAGCCCCAGCATTTT.

The count of this clone is one. This rearrangement joins TRBV28 to TRBJ1-1; D remains unclear. The germline V and J ends were trimmed by 3 bases and 3 bases, with 8 bases remaining between them. The length of the CDR3 is 13 residues. The germline gives CDR1 MDHEN, CDR2 SYDVKM. The CDR3 DNA is TGTGCCAGCAGTTTGTTCTCTTACACTGAAGCTTTCTTT. It specifies CASSLFSYTEAFF.

The rearrangement uses TRBV19 and TRBJ1-5; 8 bases align to TRBD1. The CDR3 is 17 residues long. CDR1 is LNHDA and CDR2 is SQIVND in the germline V gene (reference sequence). V shed 3 bases, J shed 5 bases, and the junction held 12 bases outside the gene matches. CDR3 loop: CASSMGPGGSDYQPQHF. The CDR3 DNA reads TGTGCCAGTAGTATGGGTCCAGGGGGCTCAGATTATCAGCCCCAGCATTTT.

V is TRBV24-1 and J is TRBJ2-1, with a tentative D call TRBD1 (5 bases). CDR3 size: 16 residues. V lost 5 bases and J lost 1, with 14 bases in between. Germline-derived CDR1 and CDR2 are KGHDR and SFDVKD. CDR3 in amino acids: CATSGAAQASYNEQFF. CDR3 DNA sequence: TGTGCCACCAGTGGGGCTGCACAGGCTTCCTACAATGAGCAGTTCTTC.

V and J are TRBV10-3 and TRBJ2-7, with 9 bases lining up with TRBD1. Germline loops: CDR1 ENHRY, CDR2 SYGVKD. Trimming removed 10 bases from V and 4 bases from J; junction bases left unmatched: 8. This CDR3 is 13 amino acids long. The CDR3 reads CATKGQGGYEQYF. The CDR3 DNA sequence: TGTGCCACCAAGGGACAGGGAGGGTACGAGCAGTACTTC.

The rearrangement joins TRBV18 to TRBJ1-5, with D uncertain. With 10 bases removed from V and 6 bases from J, the gap between germline ends came to 16 bases. Looked up from germline, CDR1 is KGHSH and CDR2 is LQKENI. There are 13 residues in the CDR3. The CDR3 sequence is CATRSGAGQPQHF. The DNA for the CDR3 is TGTGCCACCCGATCGGGCGCGGGTCAGCCCCAGCATTTT. The full variable domain, rest sourced from reference TRBV18 and TRBJ1-5, is NAGVMQNPRHLVRRRGQEARLRCSPMKGHSHVYWYRQLPEEGLKFMVYLQKENIIDESGMPKERFSAEFPKEGPSILRIQQVVRGDSAAYFCATRSGAGQPQHFGDGTRLSIL.

Details on this clone: Other DNA sequences in this sample translate to the same CDR3. The rearrangement links TRBV6-6 to TRBJ1-4; D is uncertain. CDR3 length equals 14 residues. V lost 2 bases and J 5 bases, leaving 9 bases between the germline ends. Germline V lookup: CDR1 MNHNY, CDR2 SVGAGI (reference sequence). CDR3 loop: CASSYGGGNEKLFF. CDR3 coding DNA: TGTGCCAGCAGTTACGGTGGCGGGAATGAAAAACTGTTTTTT.

The chain couples TRBV18 to TRBJ1-5; the D gene is possibly TRBD1 (5 bases). The CDR3 runs to 16 residues. Germline loops: CDR1 KGHSH, CDR2 LQKENI. V lost 6 bases and J 7 bases, leaving 22 bases between the germline ends. The CDR3 bases are TGTGCCAGCTCCTTCGGTGGGCCGCGGGAGGGGCAGCCCCAGCATTTT. Protein product: CASSFGGPREGQPQHF.

V gene TRBV5-1 combines with J gene TRBJ2-5, with D possibly matching TRBD2 (6 bases). V was pared by 4 bases and J by 4 bases, with 11 bases between. CDR1 is SGHRS and CDR2 is YFSETQ in the germline V gene. This CDR3 has 13 amino acids. The CDR3 sequence is CASSPEGLETQYF. The CDR3 nucleotides are TGCGCCAGCAGCCCGGAGGGGTTAGAGACCCAGTACTTC.

Here the CDR3 DNA reads TGTGCCACCAGTGATGCAGGGGGCGGGGAGACCCAGTACTTC. This translates into CATSDAGGGETQYF. The gene calls are TRBV24-1 and TRBJ2-5; the match to TRBD1 covers 8 bases. The CDR3 sequence is 14 residues long. Germline CDR1 and CDR2: KGHDR and SFDVKD. The V gene end was trimmed by 3 bases and the J gene end by 5 bases; junction bases not matched to a gene: 4.

The chain employs TRBV5-4 and TRBJ1-2; 10 bases fit TRBD1. This CDR3 region has 15 residues. In germline, CDR1 is SGHNT, CDR2 YYREEE (reference sequence). The V and J ends lost 1 base and 6 bases, in that order; junction bases with no gene match: 6. The CDR3 DNA is TGTGCCAGCAGCTTGACCGACAGGGGGCAGAATGGCTACACCTTC. Translating it yields CASSLTDRGQNGYTF.

For this clone: One end of the junction varies from germline; a read error may be responsible. The CDR3 region is CASSVQDRGSPPLF. The CDR3 nucleotides read TGTGCCAGCAGCGTACAGGACAGGGGTAGCCCACCTCTCTTC. V is TRBV9 and J is TRBJ2-7; 9 nucleotides match TRBD1. The CDR3 length is 14 residues. Germline V CDR1 and CDR2: SGDLS, YYNGEE.

J is TRBJ2-2 and V is TRBV11-2; D call uncertain. The CDR3 totals 13 residues. The V end was cut by 0 bases, the J end by 6 bases, with 5 bases between. CDR1 and CDR2 (germline): SGHAT, FQNNGV. The CDR3 nucleotides read TGTGCCAGCAGCTTAGACAATCCCGGGGAGCTGTTTTTT. Translated: CASSLDNPGELFF.

This clone was seen a few times. This chain uses TRBV15 with TRBJ2-5; D might be TRBD1 (5 bases). CDR3 size: 14 residues. Trimming took off 6 bases at V and 3 bases at J, with 14 bases between the two ends. Looked up from germline, CDR1 is LNHNV and CDR2 is YYDKDF (reference sequence). CDR3 amino acids: CATSRQSPKETQYF. In DNA, the CDR3 is TGTGCCACCAGTAGACAGTCGCCCAAAGAGACCCAGTACTTC. The variable domain in full, completed from reference TRBV15 and TRBJ2-5, reads DAMVIQNPRYQVTQFGKPVTLSCSQTLNHNVMYWYQQKSSQAPKLLFHYYDKDFNNEADTPDNFQSRRPNTSFCFLDIRSPGLGDTAMYLCATSRQSPKETQYFGPGTRLLVL.